This TCR beta chain was identified during a study of T cell changes during pregnancy in multiple sclerosis. TCRdb's table, derived via immunoSEQ multiplex PCR, lists solely in-frame clones and lacks some. Among about 69,000 clones listed, 91% were seen once. Trimming cost V 6 bases and J 4 bases, with 16 bases left between them. The CDR3 contains 15 residues. The germline CDR1 and CDR2 sequences are SNHLY and FYNNEI. This receptor was identified in a female donor in good health, enrolled as a control in a pregnancy study. The chain is built from TRBV2 and TRBJ1-5; possibly TRBD1 for D (5 bases). Sequenced material: CD4+ T cells from peripheral blood mononuclear cells, taken in the third trimester of pregnancy. CDR3 loop: CASRDGQAVNQPQHF. The CDR3 DNA reads TGTGCCAGCAGAGATGGACAAGCCGTAAATCAGCCCCAGCATTTT.